The 32 T cell receptor beta chains presented below share a single source sample, sequenced in a study of memory CD8 T cells in hepatitis C reinfection. Generated by immunoSEQ multiplex PCR, the TCRdb table keeps only in-frame clones and is missing some. Of about 50,000 clones in the sample, 80% to 90% were seen once. Time point denoted: late/post reinfection, 12 to 24 weeks after detection. Sorted cells were sequenced directly ex vivo without any in vitro expansion. Input material: naive CD8+ T cells sorted from blood. All receptors come from a man in his late teens or twenties with hepatitis C virus infection.

The chain has TRBV13 and TRBJ2-5; D may be TRBD2 (6 bases). V lost 3 bases, J lost 0 bases, and 11 bases lay in between. Germline assignment: CDR1 PRHDT and CDR2 FYEKMQ (reference sequence). The CDR3 consists of 15 residues. Written as DNA, the CDR3 is TGTGCCAGCAGCTTGGCGGGGACCCACCAAGAGACCCAGTACTTC. It codes for CASSLAGTHQETQYF.

The chain joins TRBV11-3 to TRBJ2-2; possibly TRBD2 for D (5 bases). The CDR3 is 12 amino acids. Looked up from germline, CDR1 is SGHNT and CDR2 is YENEEA. V was pared by 5 bases and J by 8 bases, with 9 bases between. CDR3 DNA: TGTGCCAGCAGCGGTAGCGATGGGGAGCTGTTTTTT. It yields the protein CASSGSDGELFF.

This clone occurred once. V gene TRBV21-1 combines with J gene TRBJ2-7; the D segment call TRBD2 is taken from the table without a DNA check. TRBV21-1 is deemed a pseudogene. This CDR3 comprises 16 residues. The chain's CDR3 is CASSKVGPGDFYEQYV. CDR3 bases: TGTGCCAGCAGCAAAGTGGGTCCGGGGGACTTCTACGAGCAGTACGTC.

The chain combines TRBV11-3 with TRBJ2-5; 12 bases align to TRBD1. The V gene end was trimmed by 5 bases and the J gene end by 5 bases; junction bases not matched to a gene: 6. The CDR3 consists of 15 residues. Germline V CDR1 and CDR2: SGHNT, YENEEA. CDR3 protein: CASSLGTGGSETQYF. Written as DNA, the CDR3 is TGTGCCAGCAGCCTAGGGACAGGGGGCAGCGAGACCCAGTACTTC.

This clone was picked up a small number of times. The genes are TRBV5-4 and TRBJ2-3; TRBD2 matches 9 bases. CDR1 and CDR2 from the germline V gene are SGHNT and YYREEE (reference sequence). The CDR3 is made up of 16 amino acids. J gave up 5 bases and V 4 bases, and 11 bases lay outside the gene matches. The CDR3 DNA reads as TGTGCCAGCAGCCGCACCCTAGCGGGAAACGAAGATACGCAGTATTTT. It specifies CASSRTLAGNEDTQYF.

This chain's CDR3 is CASSLFPNREGEKLFF. The CDR3 DNA follows: TGTGCCAGCAGCTTATTCCCCAACAGGGAGGGTGAAAAACTGTTTTTT. The chain carries TRBV7-9 and TRBJ1-4; a possible D gene is TRBD1 (6 bases). V was cut by 2 bases and J by 7 bases, with 17 bases left in between. Germline-derived CDR1 and CDR2 are SEHNR and FQNEAQ (reference sequence). The CDR3 has 16 amino acids.

The chain couples TRBV4-1 to TRBJ2-5; no clear D gene. V was clipped by 1 base and J by 2 bases, with 8 bases between them. This CDR3 comprises 14 residues. The germline CDR1 and CDR2 sequences are MGHRA and YSYEKL. The CDR3 nucleotides read TGCGCCAGCAGCCAAGGGCCAAGACAAGAGACCCAGTACTTC. Translation: CASSQGPRQETQYF.

The genes are TRBV4-1 and TRBJ2-7; D gene unclear. The length of the CDR3 is 13 residues. With 2 bases removed from V and 3 bases from J, the gap between germline ends came to 8 bases. CDR1 is MGHRA, CDR2 YSYEKL, per germline. CDR3 loop: CASSQTLVYEQYF. In nucleotides, the CDR3 is TGCGCCAGCAGCCAAACCTTAGTCTACGAGCAGTACTTC.

The genes are TRBV6-5 and TRBJ1-1, with D possibly being TRBD1 (5 bases). Germline V gene data show CDR1 as MNHEY and CDR2 as SVGAGI. This CDR3 spans 12 amino acids. V lost 2 bases, J lost 9 bases, and 10 bases lay in between. The CDR3 DNA sequence: TGTGCCAGCAGTTACGGTCCAGGGAAAGCTTTCTTT. It is translated as CASSYGPGKAFF.

The chain uses TRBV2 and TRBJ2-3, with TRBD2 as a possible D gene (5 bases). CDR1 SNHLY and CDR2 FYNNEI come from the germline V gene. Trimming cost V 4 bases and J 7 bases, with 24 bases left between them. The CDR3 contains 17 residues. DNA of the CDR3: TGTGCCAGCAGTGCTATACTACACGGGATTCGGAGTTATACGCAGTATTTT. Translation gives CASSAILHGIRSYTQYF.

The chain links TRBV5-6 to TRBJ2-1; 11 nucleotides align to TRBD2. This CDR3 is built from 16 residues. CDR1 is SGHDT, CDR2 YYEEEE, per germline. V lost 3 bases, J lost 11 bases, and 13 bases stayed unmatched. Here the CDR3 DNA reads TGTGCCAGCAGCTCACCCTTAGCGGGGGGGCATAATAAGCAGTTCTTC. It codes for CASSSPLAGGHNKQFF.

J is TRBJ1-6 and V is TRBV4-1; TRBD1 is a possible D gene (5 bases). Trimming stripped 0 bases from V and 13 bases from J, with 16 bases between. Germline V lookup: CDR1 MGHRA, CDR2 YSYEKL. The length of the CDR3 is 15 residues. The CDR3 sequence: CASSQDRTPPVPLHF. The DNA of the CDR3 is TGCGCCAGCAGCCAAGATAGGACACCCCCTGTGCCCCTCCACTTT.

The table lists this clone with a count of one. The CDR3 reads CASSPGQGVVSGELFF. The CDR3 nucleotides are TGCGCCAGCAGCCCCGGACAGGGTGTAGTTAGCGGGGAGCTGTTTTTT. The chain couples TRBV4-1 to TRBJ2-2; 8 nucleotides agree with TRBD1. J lost 7 bases, V lost 4 bases, and 11 bases had no gene match. The CDR3 loop spans 16 amino acids. CDR1 is MGHRA and CDR2 is YSYEKL in the germline V gene.

This clone has just one count. The chain combines TRBV19 with TRBJ2-1; 7 bases line up with TRBD2. The V gene end was trimmed by 5 bases and the J gene end by 7 bases; junction bases not matched to a gene: 11. This CDR3 spans 15 amino acids. Looked up from germline, CDR1 is LNHDA and CDR2 is SQIVND (reference sequence). DNA for the CDR3: TGTGCCAGTAGTGTTAGCGGGTCTGGGGGGAATGAGCAGTTCTTC. Translated, it gives CASSVSGSGGNEQFF.

The chain uses TRBV13 and TRBJ2-1, with 9 bases aligning to TRBD1. The CDR3 sequence is 15 residues long. CDR1 is PRHDT, CDR2 FYEKMQ, per germline (reference sequence). The ends lost 5 bases at V and 7 bases at J; junction bases unmatched: 9. CDR3 loop: CASSLIQGASNEQFF. CDR3 DNA sequence: TGTGCCAGCAGCCTGATACAGGGGGCGTCGAATGAGCAGTTCTTC.

The chain recombines TRBV27 with TRBJ2-5, with TRBD2 identical over 15 bases. The V gene end was trimmed by 5 bases and the J gene end by 5 bases; junction bases not matched to a gene: 3. This CDR3 has 15 residues. The germline V gene has CDR1 MNHEY and CDR2 SMNVEV (reference sequence). The CDR3 loop is CASSVGTSGRETQYF. CDR3 coding DNA: TGTGCCAGCAGTGTCGGGACTAGCGGGAGGGAGACCCAGTACTTC.

Comment on this clone: Other DNA sequences in the sample encode the same CDR3. The J gene is TRBJ1-1, the V gene TRBV4-3, with TRBD1 identical over 8 bases. The germline V gene encodes CDR1 LGHNA and CDR2 YSLEER. J lost 4 bases, V lost 0 bases, and 13 bases had no gene match. The CDR3 is 18 amino acids. CDR3 in amino acids: CASSQDLVTGDGGTEAFF. For the CDR3, the DNA is TGCGCCAGCAGCCAAGACTTAGTGACAGGGGATGGTGGCACTGAAGCTTTCTTT.

The V and J genes are TRBV28 and TRBJ1-5; tentatively, D is TRBD1 (5 bases). Deletions cut 0 bases from V and 3 bases from J, with 6 bases between. CDR1 and CDR2 from the germline V gene are MDHEN and SYDVKM. The CDR3 contains 14 residues. This chain's CDR3 is CASSLWGPNQPQHF. For the CDR3, the DNA is TGTGCCAGCAGTTTATGGGGGCCCAATCAGCCCCAGCATTTT.

This chain connects TRBV18 to TRBJ2-1; D remains ambiguous. CDR1 KGHSH and CDR2 LQKENI come from the germline V gene. Trimming pared 3 bases from V and 1 base from J, leaving 4 bases between. The CDR3 contains 13 residues. The CDR3 DNA is TGTGCCAGCTCACCTAGTTCCTACAATGAGCAGTTCTTC. Residues: CASSPSSYNEQFF. The whole variable domain, remainder taken from reference TRBV18 and TRBJ2-1, is NAGVMQNPRHLVRRRGQEARLRCSPMKGHSHVYWYRQLPEEGLKFMVYLQKENIIDESGMPKERFSAEFPKEGPSILRIQQVVRGDSAAYFCASSPSSYNEQFFGPGTRLTVL.

The V and J genes are TRBV19 and TRBJ1-1, with 9 positions matching TRBD1. The CDR3 is 15 residues long. The V gene's germline CDR1 is LNHDA and CDR2 SQIVND (reference sequence). J gave up 0 bases and V 5 bases, and 4 bases lay outside the gene matches. This chain's CDR3 is CASSPDRGLNTEAFF. CDR3 sequence (DNA): TGTGCCAGTAGTCCCGACAGGGGGTTGAACACTGAAGCTTTCTTT.

V usage is TRBV4-1 and J usage is TRBJ1-1, with 7 bases identical to TRBD1. Germline CDR1 reads MGHRA; CDR2 reads YSYEKL. CDR3 length equals 15 residues. The J segment lost 0 bases and the V segment lost 5 bases, leaving 6 bases of the junction unmatched. CDR3 in DNA: TGCGCCAGCAGCAAATCGGGACAGATGAACACTGAAGCTTTCTTT. Amino acid sequence: CASSKSGQMNTEAFF.

V and J are TRBV7-9 and TRBJ1-1, with TRBD1 matching over 10 bases. Per germline, CDR1 SEHNR and CDR2 FQNEAQ (reference sequence). V lost 5 bases and J lost 6; bases outside the gene matches: 9. This CDR3 spans 15 amino acids. The DNA for the CDR3 is TGTGCCAGCAGCGAAATCCGGGACAGGGGCCCTGAAGCTTTCTTT. It codes for CASSEIRDRGPEAFF.

The chain links TRBV5-1 to TRBJ2-1; D might be TRBD1 (6 bases). The CDR3 contains 15 residues. V was trimmed by 0 bases and J by 2 bases, leaving 9 bases between them. Germline lookup yields CDR1 SGHRS and CDR2 YFSETQ. The CDR3 protein is CASSLGAGAYNEQFF. The CDR3 DNA reads TGCGCCAGCAGCTTGGGGGCAGGGGCCTACAATGAGCAGTTCTTC. The complete variable domain, with remaining parts taken from reference TRBV5-1 and TRBJ2-1, reads KAGVTQTPRYLIKTRGQQVTLSCSPISGHRSVSWYQQTPGQGLQFLFEYFSETQRNKGNFPGRFSGRQFSNSRSEMNVSTLELGDSALYLCASSLGAGAYNEQFFGPGTRLTVL.

V gene TRBV5-6 combines with J gene TRBJ2-7; D is possibly TRBD1 (6 bases). CDR3 length: 13 amino acids. The V gene's germline CDR1 is SGHDT and CDR2 YYEEEE. Trimming took 4 bases from V and 2 from J, leaving 10 bases between them. The CDR3: CASSPEGAYEQYF. DNA for the CDR3: TGTGCCAGCAGCCCCGAGGGGGCCTACGAGCAGTACTTC. Full variable domain (rest looked up from reference TRBV5-6 and TRBJ2-7): DAGVTQSPTHLIKTRGQQVTLRCSPKSGHDTVSWYQQALGQGPQFIFQYYEEEERQRGNFPDRFSGHQFPNYSSELNVNALLLGDSALYLCASSPEGAYEQYFGPGTRLTVT.

The chain uses TRBV7-6 and TRBJ1-2; possibly TRBD1 for D (5 bases). CDR1 and CDR2 (germline): SGHVS, FNYEAQ. The CDR3 spans 13 residues. V was pared by 4 bases and J by 2 bases, with 8 bases between. CDR3 amino acids: CASSYGGNYGYTF. The CDR3 DNA sequence: TGTGCCAGCAGCTACGGGGGAAACTATGGCTACACCTTC.

The chain carries TRBV5-5 and TRBJ1-2, with a tentative D call TRBD1 (5 bases). CDR1 is SGHKS and CDR2 is YYEKEE in the germline V gene (reference sequence). V was clipped by 4 bases and J by 3 bases, with 13 bases between them. The CDR3 runs to 14 residues. This CDR3 reads CASSPRQGDYGYTF. The CDR3 region has the DNA TGTGCCAGCAGCCCGCGTCAGGGTGACTATGGCTACACCTTC.

V and J are TRBV6-5 and TRBJ2-7, with TRBD1 matching over 8 bases. With 5 bases clipped from V and 6 bases from J, the junction kept 9 bases outside the gene matches. The CDR3 has 14 residues. Per germline, CDR1 MNHEY and CDR2 SVGAGI. CDR3: CASSPGPGGPEQYF. Written as DNA, the CDR3 is TGTGCCAGCAGTCCTGGTCCAGGGGGCCCCGAGCAGTACTTC.

This sequence joins TRBV5-4 and TRBJ2-5, with D possibly matching TRBD1 (6 bases). V was trimmed by 4 bases and J by 5 bases, leaving 12 bases between them. Germline CDR1 and CDR2: SGHNT and YYREEE (reference sequence). The CDR3 consists of 13 residues. DNA for the CDR3: TGTGCCAGCAGCCCGGCAGGGGACGAGACCCAGTACTTC. The encoded protein is CASSPAGDETQYF.

The chain is built from TRBV25-1 and TRBJ2-1, with D perhaps matching TRBD1 (5 bases). The germline gives CDR1 MGHDK, CDR2 SYGVNS. This CDR3 region has 13 residues. Trimming took 4 bases from V and 10 from J, leaving 14 bases between them. The CDR3 DNA reads as TGTGCCAGCAGTGCGACAGAATCATACGAGCAGTTCTTC. The encoded protein is CASSATESYEQFF.

The J gene is TRBJ2-7, the V gene TRBV27, with D possibly matching TRBD2 (5 bases). CDR3 length equals 13 residues. Germline CDR1 MNHEY, CDR2 SMNVEV (reference sequence). Trimming stripped 5 bases from V and 7 bases from J, with 15 bases between. The DNA of the CDR3 is TGTGCCAGCAGTCCCTGGACTGGGGAAGAGCAGTACTTC. This codes for CASSPWTGEEQYF.

This clone was observed a handful of times. The V and J genes are TRBV5-6 and TRBJ1-2; D gene unclear. V gave up 2 bases and J gave up 8 bases, with 10 bases separating them. Germline CDR1 is SGHDT and CDR2 is YYEEEE. The CDR3 has 12 amino acids. CDR3 sequence: CASSFNGRGYTF. DNA of the CDR3: TGTGCCAGCAGCTTTAATGGTCGGGGCTACACCTTC.

The genes are TRBV4-1 and TRBJ1-2, with D tentatively TRBD1 (5 bases). The V end lost 3 bases, the J end lost 4 bases, and 12 bases lay between the germline ends. The CDR3 runs 14 residues. CDR1 is MGHRA, CDR2 YSYEKL, per germline. The CDR3 here is CASSHPRDSYGYTF. CDR3 coding DNA: TGCGCCAGCAGCCACCCCCGGGACTCCTATGGCTACACCTTC.